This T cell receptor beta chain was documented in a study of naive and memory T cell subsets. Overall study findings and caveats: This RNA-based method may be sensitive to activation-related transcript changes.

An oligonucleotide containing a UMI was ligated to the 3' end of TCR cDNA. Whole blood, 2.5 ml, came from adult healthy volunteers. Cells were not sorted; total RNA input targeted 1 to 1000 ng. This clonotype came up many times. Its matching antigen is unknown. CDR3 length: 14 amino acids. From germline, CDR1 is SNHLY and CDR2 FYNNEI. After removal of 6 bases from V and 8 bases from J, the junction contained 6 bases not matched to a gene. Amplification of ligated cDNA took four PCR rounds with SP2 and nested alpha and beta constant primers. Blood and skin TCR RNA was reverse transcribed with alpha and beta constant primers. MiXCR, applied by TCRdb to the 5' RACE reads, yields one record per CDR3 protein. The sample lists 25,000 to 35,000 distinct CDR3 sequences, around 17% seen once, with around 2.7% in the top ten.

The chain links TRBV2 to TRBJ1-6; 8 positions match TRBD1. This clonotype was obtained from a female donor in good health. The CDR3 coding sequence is TGTGCCAGCAGACGACAGGGGATGGATTCACCCCTCCACTTT. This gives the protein CASRRQGMDSPLHF.